This TCR beta chain was captured in a study of monozygotic twins with inflammatory bowel disease. Study conclusions and caveats: Relative clonotype sharing with others was diminished in IBD patients versus healthy twins, particularly with disease activity.

CDR3 length equals 15 residues. CDR1 and CDR2 from the germline V gene are SGHRS and YFSETQ. Collection of a roughly 2.4 ml blood sample took place per donor. As to this clonotype: What it binds is not known.

For each CDR3 protein, TCRdb gives one entry from its re-call of the 5' RACE reads, without DNA. Recorded here are more than 350,000 distinct CDR3 sequences; the top ten clones represent 2% to 3%. The TCR originated in a human donor with ulcerative colitis or Crohn's disease, or a healthy co-twin of an affected twin (not recorded which). Sequenced input: blood. J is TRBJ2-7 and V is TRBV5-1; TCRdb lists TRBD1, though no DNA is available to test this call. The CDR3 loop is CASSSKDWGGDEQYF. Complete variable domain (other parts from reference TRBV5-1 and TRBJ2-7): KAGVTQTPRYLIKTRGQQVTLSCSPISGHRSVSWYQQTPGQGLQFLFEYFSETQRNKGNFPGRFSGRQFSNSRSEMNVSTLELGDSALYLCASSSKDWGGDEQYFGPGTRLTVT.